This record covers a single TCR beta chain. The data were obtained in a study of cytomegalovirus exposure and HLA in healthy donors. Use of 60 Vbeta and 13 Jbeta primers characterized the PCR. Sequenced by immunoSEQ multiplex PCR; TCRdb stores in-frame clones only, minus some. The table has 150,000 or so clones, roughly 74% seen once. V was pared by 3 bases and J by 5 bases, with 13 bases between. The CDR3 is 14 residues long. Germline values: CDR1 MNHEY, CDR2 SMNVEV (reference sequence). Sequencing used PBMCs. The TCR sequence derives from a middle-aged man in good health and CMV-seronegative. The J gene is TRBJ1-2, the V gene TRBV27; a weak D match, TRBD1 (5 bases). The CDR3 here is CASSFGAPEYGYTF. DNA for the CDR3: TGTGCCAGCAGTTTTGGGGCCCCGGAATATGGCTACACCTTC.